This T cell receptor (beta chain) emerged from a study of response to subunit inactivated influenza vaccine. Study findings and constraints: The authors put forward the suggestion that each seasonal influenza vaccination may bring in only a limited number of new T cells.

The CDR3 is 17 residues long. CDR1 and CDR2 from the germline V gene are SNHLY and FYNNEI. The V and J ends lost 5 bases and 0 bases, in that order; junction bases with no gene match: 12. About this clonotype itself: What it binds is not known.

TCRdb independently ran MiXCR on the RT-PCR reads; one entry per CDR3 protein. The repertoire has about 800,000 distinct CDR3 sequences, around 20% of them found once; the top ten carry 9.5% to 13%. The chain is built from TRBV2 and TRBJ2-7, with 8 bases identical to TRBD1. This clonotype was sampled from a man in his forties or fifties who received an inactivated influenza vaccine. The specimen was PBMCs from blood, collected 4 to 6 days after vaccination. CDR3 amino acids: CASSLPLGTGFSYEQYF. Here the CDR3 DNA reads TGTGCCAGCAGTCTGCCTCTCGGGACAGGCTTCTCCTACGAGCAGTACTTC.